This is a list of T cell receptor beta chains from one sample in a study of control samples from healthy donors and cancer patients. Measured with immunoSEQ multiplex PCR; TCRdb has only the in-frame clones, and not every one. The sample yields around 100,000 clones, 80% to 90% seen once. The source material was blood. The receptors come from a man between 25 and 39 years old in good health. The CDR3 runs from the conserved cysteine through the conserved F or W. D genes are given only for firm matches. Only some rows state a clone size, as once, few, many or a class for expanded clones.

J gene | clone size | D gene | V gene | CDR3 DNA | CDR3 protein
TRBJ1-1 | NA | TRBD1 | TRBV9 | TGTGCCAGCAGCGGAACGACAGGGACCGCCACTGAAGCTTTCTTT | CASSGTTGTATEAFF
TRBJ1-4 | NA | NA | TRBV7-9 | TGTGCCAGCAGCTTCGGGTGGGTTAATGAAAAACTGTTTTTT | CASSFGWVNEKLFF
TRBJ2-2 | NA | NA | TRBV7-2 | TGTGCCAGCAGCTTAACTAGCTACACCGGGGAGCTGTTTTTT | CASSLTSYTGELFF
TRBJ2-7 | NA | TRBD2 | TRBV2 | TGTGCCAGCCAAATTGAGGGAGGGAGCTCCTACGAGCAGTACTTC | CASQIEGGSSYEQYF
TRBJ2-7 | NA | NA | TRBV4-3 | TGCGCCAGCAGCCAAGATGTGGGGGCCCTATCCTACGAGCAGTACTTC | CASSQDVGALSYEQYF
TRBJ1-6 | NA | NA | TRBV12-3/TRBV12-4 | TGTGCCAGCAGATCCACAAATAATTCACCCCTCCACTTT | CASRSTNNSPLHF
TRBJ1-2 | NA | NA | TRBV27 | TGTGCCAGCAGTTCGTCTCTATCGCCCTATGGCTACACCTTC | CASSSSLSPYGYTF
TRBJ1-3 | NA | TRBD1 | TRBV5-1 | TGCGCCAGCAGCCCTGCCGGGACAGGGAACACCATATATTTT | CASSPAGTGNTIYF
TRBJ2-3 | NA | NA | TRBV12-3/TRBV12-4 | TGTGCCAGCAGCCCCAGGAACACAGATACGCAGTATTTT | CASSPRNTDTQYF
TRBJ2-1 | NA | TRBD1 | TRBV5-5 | TGTGCCAGCACCCGAGGGACAGGGACAGCAAATGAGCAGTTCTTC | CASTRGTGTANEQFF
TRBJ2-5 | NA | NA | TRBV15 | TGTGCCACCAGACCGATGGGGGACAACCTCCAAGAGACCCAGTACTTC | CATRPMGDNLQETQYF
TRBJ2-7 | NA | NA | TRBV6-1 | TGTGCCAGCAGTGAAACTACCTTCTACGAGCAGTACTTC | CASSETTFYEQYF
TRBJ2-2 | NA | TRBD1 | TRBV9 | TGTGCCAGCAGCGCCACAGGGGTTCGCACCGGGGAGCTGTTTTTT | CASSATGVRTGELFF
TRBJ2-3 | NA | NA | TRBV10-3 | TGTGCCATCACCAGGGACGAGGCAGATACGCAGTATTTT | CAITRDEADTQYF
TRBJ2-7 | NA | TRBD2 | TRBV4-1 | TGCGCCAGCAGCCCAGGACTAGCGGAAGTTTACGAGCAGTACTTC | CASSPGLAEVYEQYF
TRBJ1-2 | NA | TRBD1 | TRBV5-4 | TGTGCCAGCAGCGTTGGGACAGTCTATGGCTACACCTTC | CASSVGTVYGYTF
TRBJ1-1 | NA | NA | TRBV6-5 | TGTGCCAGCAATCAGCTAAACACTGAAGCTTTCTTT | CASNQLNTEAFF
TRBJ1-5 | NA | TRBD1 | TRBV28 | TGTGCCAGCACCCAGGGACAGGCATATCAGCCCCAGCATTTT | CASTQGQAYQPQHF
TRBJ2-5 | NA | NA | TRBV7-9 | TGTGCCAGCAGCCCCCGCCAGGTCGAAGAGACCCAGTACTTC | CASSPRQVEETQYF
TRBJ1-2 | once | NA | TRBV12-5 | TGTGCTAGTGGTTTGGATCTCGGGAGGAGAGGCTACACCTTC | CASGLDLGRRGYTF
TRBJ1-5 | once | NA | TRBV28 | TGTGCCAGCAGTTTAAATCAGCCCCAGCATTTT | CASSLNQPQHF
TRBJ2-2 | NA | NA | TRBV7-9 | TGTGCCAGCACCGTACTGGCCACCGGGGAGCTGTTTTTT | CASTVLATGELFF
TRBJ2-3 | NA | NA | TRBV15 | TGTGCCACCAGCAGCCTCCTTGGGGGCGGCACAGATACGCAGTATTTT | CATSSLLGGGTDTQYF
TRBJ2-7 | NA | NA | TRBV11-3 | TGTGCCAGCAGCTTAGGGGGGGTTCTAATTGCCGAGCAGTACTTC | CASSLGGVLIAEQYF
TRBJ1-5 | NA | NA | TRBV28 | TGTGCCAGCAGTTCTACAGGAGGCAATCAGCCCCAGCATTTT | CASSSTGGNQPQHF
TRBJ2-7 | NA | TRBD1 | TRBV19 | TGTGCCAGTAGCATTACGACAGGGGACTACGAGCAGTACTTC | CASSITTGDYEQYF
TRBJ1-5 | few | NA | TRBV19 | TGTGCCAGTAGTAGAGATCCTGCAAGCACTGTTAGTAGCAATCAGCCCCAGCATTTT | CASSRDPASTVSSNQPQHF
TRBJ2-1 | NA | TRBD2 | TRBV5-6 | TGTGCCAGCAGCCGCGGACTAGCGGGAGTAAATGAGCAGTTCTTC | CASSRGLAGVNEQFF
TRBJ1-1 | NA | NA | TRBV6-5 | TGTGCCAGCAGTTACACCATCTTGGGGAACACTGAAGCTTTCTTT | CASSYTILGNTEAFF
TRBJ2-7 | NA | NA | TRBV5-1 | TGCGCCAGCAGCTTGTCTGCAGCGGGTATCTACGAGCAGTACTTC | CASSLSAAGIYEQYF
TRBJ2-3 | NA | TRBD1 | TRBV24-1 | TGTGCCACCTGCTCCGGGACAGGTCTCGAAGATACGCAGTATTTT | CATCSGTGLEDTQYF
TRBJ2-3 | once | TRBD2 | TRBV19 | TGTGCCAGTAGTATGTGGGCTAGCGGACGCACAGATACGCAGTATTTT | CASSMWASGRTDTQYF
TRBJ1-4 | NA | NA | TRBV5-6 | TGTGCCAGCAGCAACTCGGCGGGGGCGCGAGAAAAACTGTTTTTT | CASSNSAGAREKLFF
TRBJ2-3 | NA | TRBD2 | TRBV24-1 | TGTGCCACCAGTCGAGCGGGAGGCACAGATACGCAGTATTTT | CATSRAGGTDTQYF
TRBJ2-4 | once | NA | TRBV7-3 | TGTGCCAGCAGCTTGGAATCGTCGTCAGGAAACATTCAGTACTTC | CASSLESSSGNIQYF
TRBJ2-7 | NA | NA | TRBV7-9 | TGTGCCAGCAGCTACATTCTAGGTGAGCAGTACTTC | CASSYILGEQYF
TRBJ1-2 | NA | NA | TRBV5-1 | TGCGCCAGCAGCTATGGGACCTCTAACTATGGCTACACCTTC | CASSYGTSNYGYTF
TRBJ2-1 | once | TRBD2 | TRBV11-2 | TGTGCCAGCAGCCTACCCTCTAGCGGGACAAATGAGCAGTTCTTC | CASSLPSSGTNEQFF
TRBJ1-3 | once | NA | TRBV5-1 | TGCGCCAGCAGCGGTACTCAACAACCATTTAAGGGCGGAAACACCATATATTTT | CASSGTQQPFKGGNTIYF
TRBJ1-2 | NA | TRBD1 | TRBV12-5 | TGTGCTAGTGGTTTCGGACAGGGCTATGGCTACACCTTC | CASGFGQGYGYTF
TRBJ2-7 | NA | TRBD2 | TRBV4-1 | TGCGCCAGCAGCCCAATCGGGACTAGCGGGTCCTACGAGCAGTACTTC | CASSPIGTSGSYEQYF
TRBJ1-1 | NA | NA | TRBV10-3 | TGTGCCATCAGGATTCTCGACTCGAACACTGAAGCTTTCTTT | CAIRILDSNTEAFF
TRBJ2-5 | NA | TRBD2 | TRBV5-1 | TGCGCCAGCAGCTTGGTCCTAGCGGGGAGGGAGACCCAGTACTTC | CASSLVLAGRETQYF
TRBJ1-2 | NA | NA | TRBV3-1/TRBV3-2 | TGTGCCAGCAGCCAATCAACAACCGGGACGAACTATGGCTACACCTTC | CASSQSTTGTNYGYTF
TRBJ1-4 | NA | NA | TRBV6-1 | TGTGCCAGCAGTGAAGCCGGAGGGGAGGTTGAAAAACTGTTTTTT | CASSEAGGEVEKLFF
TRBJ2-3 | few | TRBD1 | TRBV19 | TGTGCCAGTGGACAGGGCCCTAGCACAGATACGCAGTATTTT | CASGQGPSTDTQYF
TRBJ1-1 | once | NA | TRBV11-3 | TGTGCCAGCAGCTTAATGAAAAGGGGAGCCGAAGCTTTCTTT | CASSLMKRGAEAFF
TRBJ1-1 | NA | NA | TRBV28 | TGTGCCAGCAGTCCCTCTGGCGGGGTTTTCCTGGACACTGAAGCTTTCTTT | CASSPSGGVFLDTEAFF
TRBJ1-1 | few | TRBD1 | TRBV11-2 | TGTGCCAGCAGCTTAGCAGGGGGTGGAATGGGTGAAGCTTTCTTT | CASSLAGGGMGEAFF
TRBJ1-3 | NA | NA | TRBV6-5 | TGTGCCAGCAGCCCAGGCCCAAGGGGAAACACCATATATTTT | CASSPGPRGNTIYF
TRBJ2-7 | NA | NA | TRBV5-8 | TGTGCCAGCAGGCTTGCGGCTGGCGAGCAGTACTTC | CASRLAAGEQYF
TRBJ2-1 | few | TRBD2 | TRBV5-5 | TGTGCCAGCAGCTTGGTCGGGGCGGGAGGCTCCTACAATGAGCAGTTCTTC | CASSLVGAGGSYNEQFF
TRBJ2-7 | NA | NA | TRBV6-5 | TGTGCCAGCAGTTGGGACAAGCTTTACGAGCAGTACTTC | CASSWDKLYEQYF
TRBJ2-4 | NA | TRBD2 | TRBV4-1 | TGCGCCAGCAGCCGAAGCCTCCTAGCGGAAAACATTCAGTACTTC | CASSRSLLAENIQYF
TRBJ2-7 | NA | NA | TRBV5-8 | TGTGCCAGCAGCTTTGCGAGAGCCTACGAGCAGTACTTC | CASSFARAYEQYF
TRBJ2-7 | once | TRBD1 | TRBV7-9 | TGTGCCAGCAGCCATCAGGGGGCCGAGCAGTACTTC | CASSHQGAEQYF
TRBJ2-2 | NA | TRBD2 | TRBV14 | TGTGCCAGCAGCCAAGATAGAGGGAATAGCGGGAGGCTGAACACCGGGGAGCTGTTTTTT | CASSQDRGNSGRLNTGELFF